The sequence of this TCR beta chain was determined in a study of T cell changes during pregnancy in multiple sclerosis. TCRdb's copy holds only in-frame clones and misses some; the assay was immunoSEQ multiplex PCR. The sample holds 50,000 to 60,000 clones, roughly 90% seen once. The CDR3 contains 16 residues. Germline V gene data show CDR1 as SEHNR and CDR2 as FQNEAQ (reference sequence). The trim removed 5 bases at V and 7 bases at J, leaving 10 bases unmatched. The TCR sequence derives from a female donor in good health, enrolled as a control in a pregnancy study. The specimen was CD4+ T cells from peripheral blood mononuclear cells, collected after pregnancy. The rearrangement uses TRBV7-9 and TRBJ1-6, with TRBD1 identical over 8 bases. This chain's CDR3 is CASSTLQGARNSPLHF. The CDR3 nucleotides read TGTGCCAGCAGCACGCTGCAGGGGGCGAGGAATTCACCCCTCCACTTT.